Presented here are 16 T cell receptor beta chains from one specimen sequenced in a study of blood T cell repertoires in COVID-19. Here immunoSEQ multiplex PCR was the method, and the copy in TCRdb shows in-frame clones only, minus some. The sample has about 170,000 clones, over 65% seen once. Sequenced sample: peripheral blood. Source of these receptors: a woman aged 80 or older with acute or convalescent COVID-19.

The DNA of the CDR3 is TGCGCCAGCAGCTTCCCAGGGGAAGAGACCCAGTACTTC. Translation: CASSFPGEETQYF. V usage is TRBV5-1 and J usage is TRBJ2-5; perhaps TRBD1 as D (6 bases). Germline assignment: CDR1 SGHRS and CDR2 YFSETQ. The length of the CDR3 is 13 residues. Trimming cost V 2 bases and J 3 bases, with 8 bases left between them.

The V gene is TRBV2, the J gene TRBJ1-2; D gene ambiguous. V lost 3 bases to trimming and J lost 0 bases, with 8 bases between them. The CDR3 covers 14 residues. Germline V lookup: CDR1 SNHLY, CDR2 FYNNEI. CDR3 in DNA: TGTGCCAGCAGTGATATGGGAGCTAACTATGGCTACACCTTC. Translation gives CASSDMGANYGYTF. The entire variable domain, with the rest obtained from reference TRBV2 and TRBJ1-2, is as follows: EPEVTQTPSHQVTQMGQEVILRCVPISNHLYFYWYRQILGQKVEFLVSFYNNEISEKSEIFDDQFSVERPDGSNFTLKIRSTKLEDSAMYFCASSDMGANYGYTFGSGTRLTVV.

The chain combines TRBV18 with TRBJ2-1; 8 nucleotides align to TRBD1. The CDR3 runs to 16 residues. Germline V lookup: CDR1 KGHSH, CDR2 LQKENI. The trim removed 1 base at V and 5 bases at J, leaving 7 bases unmatched. In nucleotides, the CDR3 is TGTGCCAGCTCACCACTACGGACAGGGATCCACAATGAGCAGTTCTTC. Translating gives CASSPLRTGIHNEQFF.

J is TRBJ2-7 and V is TRBV20-1; TRBD1 is a possible D gene (5 bases). There are 14 residues in the CDR3. Trimming removed 3 bases from V and 2 bases from J, with 14 bases in between. The germline CDR1 and CDR2 sequences are DFQATT and SNEGSKA (reference sequence). CDR3 DNA sequence: TGCAGTGCTAGTCCTAGGTTAGGGGCCTACGAGCAGTACTTC. Translation: CSASPRLGAYEQYF.

The V gene is TRBV24-1, the J gene TRBJ2-5, with a tentative D call TRBD1 (6 bases). This CDR3 is 15 amino acids long. The V end lost 9 bases, the J end lost 0 bases, and 16 bases lay between the germline ends. Germline V gives CDR1 KGHDR, CDR2 SFDVKD. CDR3 sequence reads: CATGSGEGYQETQYF. Here the CDR3 DNA reads TGTGCCACCGGCTCAGGGGAAGGTTACCAAGAGACCCAGTACTTC.

This chain connects TRBV20-1 to TRBJ2-3; 8 bases fit TRBD2. This CDR3 has 15 amino acids. J gave up 4 bases and V 3 bases, and 9 bases lay outside the gene matches. CDR1 DFQATT and CDR2 SNEGSKA come from the germline V gene (reference sequence). Here the CDR3 DNA reads TGCAGTGCTAGTGGTGCAGCGGGAGAAGCAGATACGCAGTATTTT. The encoded protein is CSASGAAGEADTQYF.

This clone has a single count. The J gene is TRBJ2-7, the V gene TRBV6-5; a weak D match, TRBD1 (6 bases). V lost 9 bases to trimming and J lost 2 bases, with 11 bases between them. Germline loops: CDR1 MNHEY, CDR2 SVGAGI. CDR3 length equals 12 residues. The CDR3 DNA is TGTGCCAGAAAGGACAGTGCCTACGAGCAGTACTTC. It translates to CARKDSAYEQYF.

This clone showed up just once. The V and J genes are TRBV4-1 and TRBJ2-4; D is perhaps TRBD2 (5 bases). Trimming stripped 1 base from V and 0 bases from J, with 16 bases between. Looked up from germline, CDR1 is MGHRA and CDR2 is YSYEKL. CDR3 size: 18 residues. CDR3 protein: CASSQGSPSGPAKNIQYF. The CDR3 nucleotides are TGCGCCAGCAGCCAAGGTTCCCCCAGCGGCCCAGCCAAAAACATTCAGTACTTC.

In its sample, this clone was seen a few times. The rearrangement joins TRBV19 to TRBJ2-5, with 13 bases lining up with TRBD2. V gave up 4 bases and J gave up 3 bases; unmatched junction bases: 11. The CDR3 runs 18 residues. Germline-derived CDR1 and CDR2 are LNHDA and SQIVND (reference sequence). The CDR3 spells CASSTQGLAGDIEETQYF. The CDR3 region has the DNA TGTGCCAGTAGTACCCAAGGACTAGCGGGAGACATTGAAGAGACCCAGTACTTC.

The rearrangement joins TRBV5-1 to TRBJ2-5, with 8 bases that match TRBD2. The ends lost 4 bases at V and 7 bases at J; junction bases unmatched: 9. The CDR3 length is 14 residues. Germline V lookup: CDR1 SGHRS, CDR2 YFSETQ. The CDR3 DNA sequence: TGCGCCAGCAGCCGGACTAGCTTGGGGGGGACCCAGTACTTC. Its protein product is CASSRTSLGGTQYF.

The CDR3 nucleotides read TGTGCCAGCAGCCGCAGGCTCTCTGGAAACACCATATATTTT. This translates into CASSRRLSGNTIYF. The J gene is TRBJ1-3, the V gene TRBV3-1 (or the pseudogene TRBV3-2); D unclear. The V gene's germline CDR1 is LGHDT and CDR2 YNNKEL (reference sequence). The length of the CDR3 is 14 residues. V lost 4 bases and J lost 0, with 7 bases in between.

J is TRBJ1-1 and V is TRBV4-1, with D unresolved. Germline values: CDR1 MGHRA, CDR2 YSYEKL. The CDR3 consists of 14 residues. Trimming took 0 bases from V and 1 from J, leaving 6 bases between them. The CDR3 DNA reads as TGCGCCAGCAGCCAAGAACGGGGGAACACTGAAGCTTTCTTT. Translated: CASSQERGNTEAFF.

Here the CDR3 reads CASSQTGQGSEKLFF. CDR3 nucleotides: TGTGCCAGCAGCCAAACAGGGCAGGGGAGTGAAAAACTGTTTTTT. The chain uses TRBV4-2 and TRBJ1-4; possibly TRBD1 for D (6 bases). This CDR3 comprises 15 residues. Trimming left V 2 bases short and J 7 bases short, with 14 bases between. CDR1 is LGHNA, CDR2 YNFKEQ, per germline.

This chain connects TRBV6-5 to TRBJ1-6, with 7 bases lining up with TRBD1. The length of the CDR3 is 16 residues. Per the germline V gene, CDR1 is MNHEY and CDR2 is SVGAGI. Trimming cost V 2 bases and J 7 bases; bases outside gene matches: 8. CDR3 residues: CASSYLTGQPNSPLHF. The DNA of the CDR3 is TGTGCCAGCAGTTACCTGACGGGACAGCCGAATTCACCCCTCCACTTT.

The chain couples TRBV5-6 to TRBJ1-3; 11 bases agree with TRBD1. Looked up from germline, CDR1 is SGHDT and CDR2 is YYEEEE. The CDR3 totals 16 residues. Losses at the gene ends were 4 bases for V and 2 bases for J; bases not matched to a gene: 5. The CDR3 is CASSRTGGATGNTIYF. The DNA for the CDR3 is TGTGCCAGCAGCCGGACAGGGGGCGCGACTGGAAACACCATATATTTT.

This rearrangement joins TRBV6-6 to TRBJ2-7; 8 positions agree with TRBD2. Germline CDR1 reads MNHNY; CDR2 reads SVGAGI (reference sequence). The length of the CDR3 is 14 residues. Trimming removed 8 bases from V and 4 bases from J; junction bases left unmatched: 10. The CDR3 spells CASRRGLVMYEQYF. In DNA, the CDR3 is TGTGCCAGCCGACGGGGACTAGTCATGTACGAGCAGTACTTC.